This T cell receptor beta chain was recovered during a study of blood T cell repertoires in COVID-19 (dated by TCRdb to the early 2020s). For the study in its entirety: Collaborator samples came from the United States, Italy and Spain and covered acute and convalescent phases of COVID-19. The prospective study material was composed of cDNA or gDNA derived from T cells, B-cell-depleted T cells, or PBMCs. A de-identified subject ID, COVID-19 status, age in years and sex were almost always included in the sample metadata. Where HLA class I and class II types were available, the types were taken from metadata supplied by the sample provider, not from assay-based typing. The samples were drawn from two sources: the first 160 participants of the ongoing ImmuneRACE study, and 950 to 1,500 subjects contributed by 6 global collaborators. The dataset comprised deeply sampled blood TCRbeta repertoires from subjects exposed to, actively infected with, or recovered from COVID-19. The repertoires were made available in a free public database intended to serve as a resource for research on the immune response to SARS-CoV-2.

With regard to this clone: Which antigen it targets is not known. No base-level quality is on record; no much larger clone is a single base apart.

Paper-wide results and their limitations: The quantity of clinical and demographic metadata differed by source and by participant and was supplied without curation.

According to the germline V gene (reference sequence), CDR1 reads MNHNY and CDR2 reads SVGAGI. The CDR3 numbers 12 residues from cysteine through phenylalanine. Only the CDR3 region is kept as DNA, spanning 36 bases read in frame from base 1. The germline ends are 9 bases apart after V is trimmed by 9 bases and J by 2 bases. In Seattle, one collaborating source enrolled patients while the infection was active and tracked those patients longitudinally over the course of disease. Whole blood was collected in K2EDTA tubes by collaborating institutions according to the institutions' own protocols. Collaborator samples were shipped for TCRbeta analysis as frozen whole blood, isolated PBMCs, or DNA extracted from either sample type. TCRbeta CDR3 regions were amplified from genomic DNA using the immunoSEQ Assay, a bias-controlled multiplex PCR. The paper's data handling went like this. Within the assay, amplification of reference gene primers was used to estimate how many nucleated cells each sample contained. To quantify the absolute abundance of each unique TCRbeta CDR3 rearrangement, sequence reads were collapsed and filtered. Productive Simpson clonality was computed per sample as the square root of Simpson's diversity index over productive rearrangements. TCRdb stores this immuneACCESS table with in-frame sequences only. Part of the clones is absent; in the studies checked, under half of the shortfall reflects unresolved V genes, and no reason is known for the rest. V, J and clone size derive from that table, while D and trimming were established from the DNA sequence. In all, the sample holds over 150,000 clones, and approximately 88% of those were seen once. The ten largest clones add up to 7% of the sample.

Sequencing was done on a sample of peripheral blood. Recombination connected TRBV6-6 to TRBJ2-3, with a tentative D gene TRBD1 over 5 matching bases. The source is a middle-aged woman with COVID-19, enrolled during active disease. The CDR3: CASRRATDTQYF. The DNA sequence reads TGTGCCAGTCGCAGGGCCACAGATACGCAGTATTTT.